This TCR beta chain is drawn from a study of T cells in pancreatic ductal adenocarcinoma. Study findings and constraints: The resected cohort was biased toward the minority with early-stage disease.

The assay was immunoSEQ multiplex PCR, and TCRdb's table has in-frame clones only and misses some. Among over 8,500 clones listed, under 70% were seen once. CDR1 is MRHNA, CDR2 SNTAGT, per germline. V was pared by 4 bases and J by 4 bases, with 6 bases of the junction left unmatched. The CDR3 totals 16 residues. No neoadjuvant therapy was given to the selected pancreatic ductal adenocarcinoma patients before their surgery. Concerning this clone: Its antigen is unidentified.

This sequence was found in a human donor with pancreatic ductal adenocarcinoma. This chain connects TRBV6-4 to TRBJ2-3, with 12 bases that match TRBD2. The specimen was pancreatic tumor tissue. The CDR3 spells CASSGTSGDRADTQYF. CDR3 nucleotide sequence: TGTGCCAGCAGTGGGACTAGCGGGGACCGAGCAGATACGCAGTATTTT.